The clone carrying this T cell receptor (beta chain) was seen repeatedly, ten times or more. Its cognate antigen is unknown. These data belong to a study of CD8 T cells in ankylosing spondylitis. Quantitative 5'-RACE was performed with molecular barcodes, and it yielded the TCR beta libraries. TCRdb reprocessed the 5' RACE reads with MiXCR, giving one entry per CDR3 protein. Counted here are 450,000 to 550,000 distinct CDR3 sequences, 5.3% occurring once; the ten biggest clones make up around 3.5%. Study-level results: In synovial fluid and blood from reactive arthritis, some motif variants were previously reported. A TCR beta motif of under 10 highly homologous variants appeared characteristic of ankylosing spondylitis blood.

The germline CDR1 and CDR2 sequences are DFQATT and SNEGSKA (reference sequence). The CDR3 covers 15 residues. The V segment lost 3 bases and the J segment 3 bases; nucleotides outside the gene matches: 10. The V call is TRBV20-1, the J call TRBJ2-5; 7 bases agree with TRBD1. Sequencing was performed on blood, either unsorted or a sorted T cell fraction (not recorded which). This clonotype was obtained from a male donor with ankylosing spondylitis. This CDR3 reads CSASKGTAPEETQYF. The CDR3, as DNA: TGCAGTGCTAGCAAAGGGACAGCACCCGAAGAGACCCAGTACTTC.